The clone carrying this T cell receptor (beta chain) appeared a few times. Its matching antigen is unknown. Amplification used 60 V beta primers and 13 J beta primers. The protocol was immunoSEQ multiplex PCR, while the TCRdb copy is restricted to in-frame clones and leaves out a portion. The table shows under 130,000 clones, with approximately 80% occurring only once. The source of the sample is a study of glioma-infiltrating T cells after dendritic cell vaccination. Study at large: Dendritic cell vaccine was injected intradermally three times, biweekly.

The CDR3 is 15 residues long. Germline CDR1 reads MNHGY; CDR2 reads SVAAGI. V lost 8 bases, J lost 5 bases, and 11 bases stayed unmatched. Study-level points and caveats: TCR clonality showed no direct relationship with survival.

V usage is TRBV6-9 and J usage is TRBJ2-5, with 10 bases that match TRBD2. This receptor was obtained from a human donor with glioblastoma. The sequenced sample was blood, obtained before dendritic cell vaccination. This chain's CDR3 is CASALERGGLETQYF. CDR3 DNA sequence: TGTGCCAGCGCCCTGGAGCGGGGGGGCTTGGAGACCCAGTACTTC.